These 2 T cell receptor beta chains came from one sample sequenced in a study of OX40 agonist ivuxolimab in advanced cancers. Method: immunoSEQ multiplex PCR; TCRdb's copy keeps in-frame clones and lacks some. Here the sample spans around 130,000 clones, 93% being singletons. Material: CD4+ or CD8+ T cells sorted from blood, obtained in a trial of the OX40 agonist ivuxolimab. The receptors derive from an adult with an advanced solid tumor such as melanoma, head and neck, liver or kidney cancer.

The chain uses TRBV5-1 and TRBJ1-6; possible D gene TRBD1, 6 bases. The ends were cut back, 4 bases at V and 5 bases at J, with 19 bases in the middle. Germline V gene data show CDR1 as SGHRS and CDR2 as YFSETQ. The CDR3 spans 17 residues. CDR3 region: CASSPGGTTIDNSPLHF. The CDR3 nucleotides read TGCGCCAGCAGCCCGGGAGGGACAACGATCGATAATTCACCCCTCCACTTT.

This chain's CDR3 is CASSLEAARNEQFF. DNA of the CDR3: TGTGCCAGCAGCTTGGAGGCAGCCCGCAATGAGCAGTTCTTC. V usage is TRBV5-5 and J usage is TRBJ2-1; no firm D call. The CDR3 contains 14 residues. Germline-derived CDR1 and CDR2 are SGHKS and YYEKEE (reference sequence). The V end was cut by 0 bases, the J end by 6 bases, with 10 bases between.